This TCR beta chain was identified in a study of T cells in Graves' hyperthyroidism and ophthalmopathy. The study, taken as a whole, reports: Ophthalmopathy could be told apart from stable hyperthyroidism with a 13 V-J model.

Germline V gives CDR1 LNHDA, CDR2 SQIVND (reference sequence). V was clipped by 2 bases and J by 2 bases, with 7 bases between them. This CDR3 is 13 amino acids long. In this sample, this clonotype turned up once. As yet, its antigen is unknown. Amplification of TCR beta CDR3 regions was performed using RNA transcripts as template. Carried out on the TCR CDR3, a first-round RT-PCR used the HTBI primer set. From the multiplex PCR reads, TCRdb called clonotypes with MiXCR, one entry per CDR3 protein. The sample holds about 520,000 distinct CDR3 sequences; approximately 25% are singletons and the top ten take approximately 10%.

The sequenced sample consisted of blood. The chain joins TRBV19 to TRBJ2-7; no reliable D call. The clonotype comes from a woman aged 25 to 39 with Graves' ophthalmopathy. The CDR3 region is CASSIQDAYEQYF. In DNA form, the CDR3 reads TGTGCCAGTAGTATACAGGACGCCTACGAGCAGTACTTC.